This is a list of T cell receptor beta chains from one sample in a study of cytomegalovirus exposure and HLA in healthy donors. Only in-frame clones appear in the TCRdb table, and some are missing; sequencing was by immunoSEQ multiplex PCR. This repertoire shows about 130,000 clones, 75% to 90% found once; its top ten account for 6% to 8%. Sequences were obtained from PBMCs. Source of these receptors: a woman in her thirties in good health and CMV-seropositive. Both conserved end residues are part of each CDR3. A D gene is named only where the DNA matches it firmly. The size field is filled for only some rows; it gives once, few, many or a size class.

J gene | V gene | D gene | clone size | CDR3 DNA | CDR3 protein
TRBJ2-5 | TRBV5-1 | TRBD2 | . | TGCGCCAGCAGCCCTAGACTAGCGGGTCAAGAGACCCAGTACTTC | CASSPRLAGQETQYF
TRBJ1-2 | TRBV30 | . | . | TGTGCCTGGAGCCCCAGGGTCTATGGCTACACCTTC | CAWSPRVYGYTF
TRBJ2-7 | TRBV4-1 | . | . | TGCGCCAGCAGCCAGGTGGCGTCGGGCTACGAGCAGTACTTC | CASSQVASGYEQYF
TRBJ2-3 | TRBV10-2 | . | . | TGCGCCAGCAGTGAGAGGTCGGGAGTGACAGATACGCAGTATTTT | CASSERSGVTDTQYF
TRBJ2-7 | TRBV7-9 | TRBD2 | . | TGTGCCAGCAGCCCCCCTGAAGCGGGACCCTACGAGCAGTACTTC | CASSPPEAGPYEQYF
TRBJ2-3 | TRBV7-9 | . | . | TGTGCCAGCAGCTTACCTAACCTCGGAGATACGCAGTATTTT | CASSLPNLGDTQYF
TRBJ1-2 | TRBV7-8 | . | . | TGTGCCAGCAGCTCCCAACAGTCTAACTATGGCTACACCTTC | CASSSQQSNYGYTF
TRBJ1-2 | TRBV4-1 | TRBD1 | . | TGCGCCAGCAGCCAAAGGAGGGACAGGCCCTATGGCTACACCTTC | CASSQRRDRPYGYTF
TRBJ2-3 | TRBV16 | TRBD2 | . | TGTGCCAGCAGCCAAAGAGCGGGGGTTATAGATACGCAGTATTTT | CASSQRAGVIDTQYF
TRBJ2-7 | TRBV30 | . | once | TGTGCCCAGTTCTCTGGGGGGCGGGGGAGGTACGAGCAGTACTTC | CAQFSGGRGRYEQYF
TRBJ2-3 | TRBV23-1 | TRBD2 | once | TGCGCCAGCACCGGACTAGCGGGAGGGCGAGGCGGCACAGATACGCAGTATTTT | CASTGLAGGRGGTDTQYF
TRBJ1-1 | TRBV7-9 | . | . | TGTGCCAGCAGCTTAGAGGTGGGGGCCGGCACTGAAGCTTTCTTT | CASSLEVGAGTEAFF
TRBJ2-7 | TRBV5-6 | . | . | TGTGCCAGCAGCTCCCCAAGGCAGGGGACGGAGCAGTACTTC | CASSSPRQGTEQYF
TRBJ2-1 | TRBV25-1 | . | . | TGTGCCAGCAGTGGACCGATCGGCGGACCTGAGGGCAATGAGCAGTTCTTC | CASSGPIGGPEGNEQFF
TRBJ2-1 | TRBV11-3 | TRBD2 | . | TGTGCCAGCAGCCACGTGTTGAGGGACTACATCAATGAGCAGTTCTTC | CASSHVLRDYINEQFF
TRBJ1-1 | TRBV6-1 | TRBD1 | . | TGTGCCAGCAGGTTCACAGGGGACGTGCCTGAAGCTTTCTTT | CASRFTGDVPEAFF
TRBJ1-5 | TRBV25-1 | TRBD1 | . | TGTGCCAGCAGCCAGACAGGGTTGGATCAGCCCCAGCATTTT | CASSQTGLDQPQHF
TRBJ1-2 | TRBV5-4 | . | . | TGTGCCAGCAGCTTAACAGCTAACTATGGCTACACCTTC | CASSLTANYGYTF
TRBJ1-2 | TRBV7-6 | . | . | TGTGCCAGCAGCCAACGCGACAGTGGCGGAGATGGCTACACCTTC | CASSQRDSGGDGYTF
TRBJ1-2 | TRBV28 | TRBD1 | . | TGTGCCAGCAGTCCCTCCGGGACAGCGAACTATGGCTACACCTTC | CASSPSGTANYGYTF
TRBJ1-2 | TRBV5-1 | TRBD1 | . | TGCGCCAGCAGCCCGACAGGGGTGGGCTATGGCTACACCTTC | CASSPTGVGYGYTF
TRBJ1-4 | TRBV30 | . | . | TGTGCCTTTAACCGGGGGAATGAAAAACTGTTTTTT | CAFNRGNEKLFF
TRBJ1-6 | TRBV27 | . | . | TGTGCCAGCAGTTTAGTCCCGAGCTCCTATAATTCACCCCTCCACTTT | CASSLVPSSYNSPLHF
TRBJ2-3 | TRBV5-1 | . | . | TGCGCCAGCAGCTTATTTAGCGCCAACACAGATACGCAGTATTTT | CASSLFSANTDTQYF
TRBJ2-7 | TRBV6-5 | TRBD1 | . | TGTGCCAGCAGCGGGACAGGGTCCTTTGGAGAGCAGTACTTC | CASSGTGSFGEQYF
TRBJ1-1 | TRBV5-4 | . | few | TGTGCCAGCAGCCTCGGGGTTGGGAACACTGAAGCTTTCTTT | CASSLGVGNTEAFF